This T cell receptor (beta chain) was captured by sequencing in a study of blood T cell repertoires in COVID-19. The wider study: Researchers got acute and convalescent COVID-19 samples from the United States, Italy and Spain.

The CDR3 has 18 residues. From germline, CDR1 is SEHNR and CDR2 FQNEAQ (reference sequence). Trimming stripped 2 bases from V and 0 bases from J, with 14 bases between. The sample holds a few counts of this clone. Methods used by the authors: From reference gene primer amplification, estimates of nucleated cell counts were derived. Clones were read by immunoSEQ multiplex PCR, and TCRdb kept only the in-frame ones, dropping some. For V, J and clone size, that table is used; D and trimming come from the DNA. The sample consists of roughly 130,000 clones, approximately 88% of them appearing once. The chain links TRBV7-9 to TRBJ1-6, with D maybe TRBD1 (6 bases). This sequence originates from a woman in her 30s who had recovered from COVID-19. Sequencing used peripheral blood. CDR3 nucleotides: TGTGCCAGCAGCTTACCGGCAGGGGCTAGCTCCTATAATTCACCCCTCCACTTT. It yields the protein CASSLPAGASSYNSPLHF.